The 28 T cell receptor beta chains below were found in one sample sequenced in a study of tumor-infiltrating lymphocytes in oesophageal squamous cell carcinoma. In TCRdb, the PCR reads were re-called with MiXCR into one record per CDR3 protein. The top ten hold 14% of the sample, which has approximately 15,000 distinct CDR3 sequences, roughly 50% seen once. Sample: blood. These receptors were collected from a male donor with esophageal squamous cell carcinoma.

There are a few counts of this clonotype. V and J are TRBV7-8 and TRBJ2-1; 8 bases align to TRBD2. The V and J ends lost 1 base and 4 bases, in that order; junction bases with no gene match: 9. This CDR3 region has 17 residues. CDR1 SGHVS and CDR2 FQNEAQ come from the germline V gene. This CDR3 is CASSLVVAGGGYNEQFF. CDR3 coding DNA: TGTGCCAGCAGCTTAGTGGTCGCGGGAGGTGGGTACAATGAGCAGTTCTTC. The full variable domain, completed using reference TRBV7-8 and TRBJ2-1, is GAGVSQSPRYKVAKRGQDVALRCDPISGHVSLFWYQQALGQGPEFLTYFQNEAQLDKSGLPSDRFFAERPEGSVSTLKIQRTQQEDSAVYLCASSLVVAGGGYNEQFFGPGTRLTVL.

The chain has TRBV7-2 and TRBJ1-1; D may be TRBD1 (6 bases). Trimming left V 1 base short and J 3 bases short, with 24 bases between. This CDR3 spans 19 amino acids. From germline, CDR1 is SGHTA and CDR2 FQGNSA. CDR3 in DNA: TGTGCCAGCAGCTTAGGTCCTCTCGCTGCGACAGGAGGGCACACTGAAGCTTTCTTT. It codes for CASSLGPLAATGGHTEAFF.

The chain joins TRBV5-1 to TRBJ2-1; 7 bases map to TRBD2. The V gene's germline CDR1 is SGHRS and CDR2 YFSETQ. The ends lost 4 bases at V and 5 bases at J; junction bases unmatched: 9. This CDR3 comprises 15 residues. As DNA, the CDR3 is TGCGCCAGCAGCCCCTGGGGGGGGGTGGACAATGAGCAGTTCTTC. It yields the protein CASSPWGGVDNEQFF. The whole variable domain, filled in from reference TRBV5-1 and TRBJ2-1, reads KAGVTQTPRYLIKTRGQQVTLSCSPISGHRSVSWYQQTPGQGLQFLFEYFSETQRNKGNFPGRFSGRQFSNSRSEMNVSTLELGDSALYLCASSPWGGVDNEQFFGPGTRLTVL.

Turning to this clonotype: No conserved phenylalanine or tryptophan ends this CDR3, so it is likely a read error. The limits of the CDR3 on the DNA are not certain, so only TCRdb's listed CDR3 is given. The chain couples TRBV7-2 to TRBJ2-7; the DNA was not compared with TRBD1, the D call given in the table. The CDR3 sequence runs 17 residues, both termini included. Germline assignment: CDR1 SGHTA and CDR2 FQGNSA. The CDR3 is CASSLVQGGLNIQYFGA.

Here the CDR3 DNA reads TGTGCCAGTATTAACAGGAACTCCTACGAGCAGTACTTC. Translating it yields CASINRNSYEQYF. V and J are TRBV6-8 and TRBJ2-7, with D maybe TRBD1 (5 bases). Germline CDR1 reads MNHGY; CDR2 reads SAAAGT. V lost 9 bases and J lost 0, with 12 bases in between. The CDR3 consists of 13 residues.

This clonotype was picked up many times. CDR3 in amino acids: CASSEGTGITGELFF. The DNA of the CDR3 is TGTGCCAGCAGTGAAGGGACAGGAATCACCGGGGAGCTGTTTTTT. The chain has TRBV2 and TRBJ2-2; TRBD1 agrees at 7 bases. Germline V gene sequence: CDR1 SNHLY, CDR2 FYNNEI. V was clipped by 1 base and J by 4 bases; unmatched bases: 3. The CDR3 contains 15 residues.

By its share, this clonotype is medium-sized. J is TRBJ2-1 and V is TRBV7-9; D is unclear. The V gene lost 4 bases and the J gene lost 10 bases, with 11 bases spanning the gap. CDR1 is SEHNR, CDR2 FQNEAQ, per germline (reference sequence). This CDR3 spans 12 amino acids. The CDR3 bases are TGTGCCAGCAGCTCATCGAAACTGGAGCAGTTCTTC. It encodes CASSSSKLEQFF.

By share, this clonotype counts as medium-sized. This chain links TRBV28 with TRBJ2-7; 13 bases line up with TRBD2. CDR3 length: 16 residues. V dropped 4 bases and J dropped 1; count of bases not matched to a gene: 4. Germline V gene data show CDR1 as MDHEN and CDR2 as SYDVKM. This CDR3 reads CASSSGLAGDSYEQYF. As DNA, the CDR3 is TGTGCCAGCAGTTCAGGACTAGCGGGAGATTCCTACGAGCAGTACTTC.

The chain recombines TRBV7-4 with TRBJ2-3; unclear D gene. Trimming pared 5 bases from V and 5 bases from J, leaving 8 bases between. CDR3 size: 12 residues. Germline V lookup: CDR1 SGHVT, CDR2 SQSDAQ. The CDR3 nucleotides read TGTGCCAGCAGCCTACTCCGAGATACGCAGTATTTT. It encodes CASSLLRDTQYF.

This clonotype has more than one count but fewer than ten. V is TRBV7-8 and J is TRBJ2-5; D gene ambiguous. The CDR3 covers 18 residues. With 5 bases removed from V and 1 base from J, the gap between germline ends came to 23 bases. Germline CDR1 reads SGHVS; CDR2 reads FQNEAQ. CDR3 in amino acids: CASSTPPEAKSPQETQYF. The CDR3, as DNA: TGTGCCAGCAGCACACCCCCCGAAGCGAAAAGTCCCCAAGAGACCCAGTACTTC.

This clonotype was observed at least ten times. At one end, the junction sequence differs from germline, possibly due to a read error. This chain connects TRBV7-7 to TRBJ1-2; possibly TRBD1 for D (6 bases). CDR1 is SSHAT and CDR2 is FNYEAQ in the germline V gene (reference sequence). The CDR3 loop spans 14 amino acids. As DNA, the CDR3 is TGTGCTAGCAGCATTGAACAGGGCCACTATGGCTACACCTTC. This codes for CASSIEQGHYGYTF. Full variable domain (rest looked up from reference TRBV7-7 and TRBJ1-2): GAGVSQSPRYKVTKRGQDVTLRCDPISSHATLYWYQQALGQGPEFLTYFNYEAQPDKSGLPSDRFSAERPEGSISTLTIQRTEQRDSAMYRCASSIEQGHYGYTFGSGTRLTVV.

This clonotype came up once. The CDR3 loop is CATSDPNSGGEKLFF. The CDR3 DNA sequence: TGTGCCACCAGTGATCCCAACTCGGGCGGAGAAAAACTGTTTTTT. This sequence joins TRBV24-1 and TRBJ1-4; no clear D. V was pared by 3 bases and J by 8 bases, with 15 bases between. CDR1 is KGHDR, CDR2 SFDVKD, per germline. This CDR3 is 15 amino acids long.

This clonotype was seen just once. The chain employs TRBV6-1 and TRBJ2-1; D perhaps matches TRBD2 (6 bases). The assigned J gene may be wrong: the sequence end matches TRBJ2-5 better. The CDR3 has 15 amino acids. In germline, CDR1 is MNHNS, CDR2 SASEGT. The CDR3 bases are TGTGCCAGCACCCAAGCGTGGGGGAGGCAAGAGACCCAGTACTTC. Protein sequence: CASTQAWGRQETQYF.

This clonotype has at least ten counts. This chain links TRBV5-1 with TRBJ2-7; either TRBD1 or TRBD2 may fit D (5 bases each). The CDR3 is made up of 17 amino acids. The V end was cut by 0 bases, the J end by 3 bases, with 19 bases between. CDR1 and CDR2 from the germline V gene are SGHRS and YFSETQ. The CDR3 loop reads CASSLGDLGPLLYEQYF. The DNA for the CDR3 is TGCGCCAGCAGCTTGGGCGATTTGGGACCCCTCCTCTACGAGCAGTACTTC.

The chain links TRBV28 to TRBJ1-1, with D tentatively TRBD1 (5 bases). This CDR3 has 14 residues. In germline, CDR1 is MDHEN, CDR2 SYDVKM. Trimming stripped 3 bases from V and 3 bases from J, with 11 bases between. The CDR3 DNA is TGTGCCAGCAGTTTGTCGTTCAGGGACACTGAAGCTTTCTTT. Residues: CASSLSFRDTEAFF.

The chain combines TRBV20-1 with TRBJ2-3; D possibly corresponds to TRBD1 (5 bases). Germline CDR1 reads DFQATT; CDR2 reads SNEGSKA (reference sequence). This CDR3 region has 16 residues. V shed 0 bases and J shed 0 bases, with 13 bases lying between them. The CDR3 DNA sequence: TGCAGTGCTAGAGATCGTATGGGGCCAAGCACAGATACGCAGTATTTT. Residues: CSARDRMGPSTDTQYF.

V is TRBV7-9 and J is TRBJ1-2; 9 nucleotides line up with TRBD1. The CDR3 contains 15 residues. The germline gives CDR1 SEHNR, CDR2 FQNEAQ (reference sequence). J gave up 4 bases and V 1 base, and 4 bases lay outside the gene matches. CDR3 in amino acids: CASSLGTGGIYGYTF. As DNA, the CDR3 is TGTGCCAGCAGCTTAGGAACAGGGGGCATCTATGGCTACACCTTC.

This clonotype was seen just once. The chain carries TRBV11-3 and TRBJ2-3; D is ambiguous. CDR3 length: 13 amino acids. The germline CDR1 and CDR2 sequences are SGHNT and YENEEA. With 4 bases removed from V and 6 bases from J, the gap between germline ends came to 11 bases. CDR3 amino acids: CASSSETRDTQYF. CDR3 nucleotide sequence: TGTGCCAGCAGCTCCGAGACGAGGGATACGCAGTATTTT. The full variable domain, rest sourced from reference TRBV11-3 and TRBJ2-3, is EAGVVQSPRYKIIEKKQPVAFWCNPISGHNTLYWYLQNLGQGPELLIRYENEEAVDDSQLPKDRFSAERLKGVDSTLKIQPAELGDSAVYLCASSSETRDTQYFGPGTRLTVL.

This clonotype is labeled medium-sized. V and J are TRBV6-1 and TRBJ2-5, with D maybe TRBD2 (5 bases). Germline-derived CDR1 and CDR2 are MNHNS and SASEGT. The CDR3 runs to 13 residues. Trimming took off 5 bases at V and 4 bases at J, with 11 bases between the two ends. This CDR3 reads CASSPGKGETQYF. CDR3 sequence (DNA): TGTGCCAGCAGTCCGGGAAAGGGAGAGACCCAGTACTTC.

The V gene is TRBV7-6, the J gene TRBJ1-2; D might be TRBD1 (6 bases). V lost 6 bases to trimming and J lost 3 bases, with 20 bases between them. CDR3 length: 16 amino acids. Germline V gives CDR1 SGHVS, CDR2 FNYEAQ. Written as DNA, the CDR3 is TGTGCCAGCAGTTACCACAGGGAAAACGGTGACTATGGCTACACCTTC. Translation gives CASSYHRENGDYGYTF.

This clonotype was seen a few times. The rearrangement links TRBV10-3 to TRBJ2-4; no clear D gene. The J call may be mistaken, given a closer DNA end match to TRBJ2-5. The CDR3 has 13 residues. From germline, CDR1 is ENHRY and CDR2 SYGVKD. The CDR3 nucleotides read TGTGCCATCAGTGAGTCGACGAGGGAGACCCAGTACTTC. Residues: CAISESTRETQYF.

V gene TRBV7-2 combines with J gene TRBJ2-3; 10 nucleotides agree with TRBD2. CDR3 length: 15 residues. CDR1 and CDR2 (germline): SGHTA, FQGNSA. The V and J ends lost 5 bases and 8 bases, in that order; junction bases with no gene match: 10. CDR3 DNA sequence: TGTGCCAGCAGCCCCCTAGCGGGAGTGGTTGGTACGCAGTATTTT. Translation: CASSPLAGVVGTQYF.

The chain is built from TRBV28 and TRBJ2-5; D is unclear. The J call may not be correct, given that the DNA end is closer to TRBJ2-7. CDR1 MDHEN and CDR2 SYDVKM come from the germline V gene. This CDR3 contains 13 residues. The CDR3 DNA is TGTGCCAGCATTCGCGAAGGATTGGGCGAGCAGTACTTC. Encoded protein: CASIREGLGEQYF.

This chain uses TRBV7-9 with TRBJ2-3; D remains unclear. Germline V CDR1 and CDR2: SEHNR, FQNEAQ (reference sequence). The V gene lost 1 base and the J gene lost 2 bases, with 7 bases spanning the gap. The CDR3 is made up of 14 amino acids. CDR3 loop: CASSLDTNTDTQYF. The CDR3 bases are TGTGCCAGCAGCTTAGATACAAACACAGATACGCAGTATTTT.

The chain uses TRBV6-4 and TRBJ2-1; 8 bases fit TRBD1. The last part of the DNA fits TRBJ2-7 better; the J call may be wrong. The germline V gene encodes CDR1 MRHNA and CDR2 SNTAGT. This CDR3 has 15 residues. The CDR3: CASRRQGSFTYEQYF. For the CDR3, the DNA is TGTGCCAGCCGAAGACAGGGGTCCTTTACCTACGAGCAGTACTTC.

The V gene is TRBV24-1, the J gene TRBJ2-1; 8 bases agree with TRBD2. V gave up 5 bases and J gave up 7 bases; unmatched junction bases: 6. The length of the CDR3 is 14 residues. Germline V gene sequence: CDR1 KGHDR, CDR2 SFDVKD. This chain's CDR3 is CATSGATSENEQFF. Here the CDR3 DNA reads TGTGCCACCAGTGGGGCGACTAGCGAAAATGAGCAGTTCTTC.

This clonotype was found many times. The chain has TRBV19 and TRBJ2-5; possibly TRBD2 for D (5 bases). This CDR3 comprises 13 residues. The germline V and J ends were trimmed by 5 bases and 2 bases, with 9 bases remaining between them. Germline lookup yields CDR1 LNHDA and CDR2 SQIVND (reference sequence). This chain's CDR3 is CASSPGLQETQYF. The CDR3 DNA follows: TGTGCCAGTAGTCCGGGATTACAAGAGACCCAGTACTTC.

The chain is built from TRBV6-6 and TRBJ2-1; maybe TRBD2 (5 bases). Germline CDR1 is MNHNY and CDR2 is SVGAGI (reference sequence). This CDR3 contains 15 residues. V was shortened by 5 bases and J by 0 bases, with 11 bases between the two germline ends. The CDR3 DNA reads as TGTGCCAGCAGTCAAATAGCGTTCTCCTACAATGAGCAGTTCTTC. It is translated as CASSQIAFSYNEQFF.